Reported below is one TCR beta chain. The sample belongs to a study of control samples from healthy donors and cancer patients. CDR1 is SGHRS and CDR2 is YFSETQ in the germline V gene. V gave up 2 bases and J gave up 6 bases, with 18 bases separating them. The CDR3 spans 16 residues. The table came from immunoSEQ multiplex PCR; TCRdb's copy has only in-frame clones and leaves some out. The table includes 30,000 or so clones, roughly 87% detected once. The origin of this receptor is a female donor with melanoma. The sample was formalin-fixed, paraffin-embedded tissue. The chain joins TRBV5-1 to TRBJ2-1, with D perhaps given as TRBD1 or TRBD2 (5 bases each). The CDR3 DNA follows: TGCGCCAGCAGCTTTGAAGCCGGGACCGGAGGCAATGAGCAGTTCTTC. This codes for CASSFEAGTGGNEQFF.